This is a list of T cell receptor beta chains from one sample in a study of tumor-infiltrating lymphocytes in primary liver carcinoma. Each CDR3 protein is one row after TCRdb ran MiXCR on the multiplex PCR reads. Here the sample spans roughly 180,000 distinct CDR3 sequences, about 60% being singletons. Material for sequencing was peripheral blood. The receptors originated from a man aged 40-49 years with primary liver carcinoma and hepatitis B virus infection. Both conserved end residues are part of each CDR3. Fields, in order: clone size, J gene, D gene, V gene, CDR3 protein, CDR3 DNA. D genes are given only for firm matches. Rows may omit the clone size; those that give it use once, few, many or a size class.

many TRBJ2-6 . TRBV29-1 CSVVLDGRSGANVLTF TGCAGCGTCGTCCTGGACGGCCGCTCTGGGGCCAACGTCCTGACTTTC
. TRBJ2-4 . TRBV11-1 CVSSFEGFSIQYF TGTGTCAGCAGCTTCGAGGGATTTAGCATTCAGTACTTC
. TRBJ2-7 . TRBV6-5 CASSYRGGGDEQYF TGTGCCAGCAGTTATCGGGGAGGCGGCGACGAGCAGTACTTC
few TRBJ2-3 . TRBV29-1 CSVLSTDTQYF TGCAGCGTTCTGAGCACAGATACGCAGTATTTT
. TRBJ2-7 TRBD1 TRBV29-1 CSVWDSDSYEQYF TGCAGCGTCTGGGACAGTGACTCCTACGAGCAGTACTTC
once TRBJ2-1 TRBD1 TRBV11-2 CASSLMGQGNNEQFF TGTGCCAGCAGTTTGATGGGACAGGGCAACAATGAGCAGTTCTTC
few TRBJ2-7 TRBD1 TRBV4-1 CASSSPGGFSSYEQYF TGCGCCAGCAGCTCTCCAGGGGGATTTAGCTCCTACGAGCAGTACTTC
once TRBJ2-1 TRBD2 TRBV30 CAWAELAGGPGEQFF TGTGCCTGGGCAGAACTAGCGGGAGGGCCGGGGGAGCAGTTCTTC
few TRBJ1-1 . TRBV29-1 CGVEPDWNTEAFF TGTGGCGTTGAACCCGACTGGAACACTGAAGCTTTCTTT
. TRBJ1-4 . TRBV4-1 CANSQAAGVNEKLFF TGCGCCAACAGCCAAGCGGCAGGGGTTAATGAAAAACTGTTTTTT
. TRBJ2-1 . TRBV5-1 CASSLAGSMLLDNEQFF TGCGCCAGCAGCTTGGCAGGGAGTATGCTTTTGGACAATGAGCAGTTCTTC
. TRBJ2-2 . TRBV29-1 CSVDNTNTGELFF TGCAGCGTTGACAACACGAACACCGGGGAGCTGTTTTTT
. TRBJ1-5 TRBD1 TRBV4-1 CASSTRTGTGDLYSNQPQHF TGCGCCAGCAGCACTAGAACCGGGACAGGAGACCTTTATAGCAATCAGCCCCAGCATTTT
few TRBJ2-7 TRBD2 TRBV6-2/TRBV6-3 CASRRTSEYEQYF TGTGCCAGCAGACGGACTAGCGAATACGAGCAGTACTTC
few TRBJ2-1 TRBD2 TRBV7-9 CASSPWGGAGYNEQFF TGTGCCAGCAGCCCTTGGGGGGGAGCAGGATACAATGAGCAGTTCTTC
. TRBJ1-1 . TRBV6-5 CASSEQGAEAFF TGTGCCAGTAGTGAACAGGGCGCTGAAGCTTTCTTT
. TRBJ2-1 . TRBV29-1 CSTLFTGLSPYNEQFF TGCAGCACCCTCTTCACCGGACTCTCGCCCTACAATGAGCAGTTCTTC
few TRBJ2-7 TRBD1 TRBV4-2 CASSKSQGQGAYEQYF TGTGCCAGCAGCAAAAGCCAGGGACAGGGGGCCTACGAGCAGTACTTC
. TRBJ1-6 . TRBV4-2 CASNQGHREYNSPLHF TGTGCCAGCAACCAAGGTCATAGGGAATATAATTCACCCCTCCACTTT
. TRBJ2-7 . TRBV6-1 CARWGAGGDHEQYF TGTGCCAGGTGGGGGGCAGGGGGTGATCACGAGCAGTACTTC
. TRBJ2-5 . TRBV11-2 CASSLDVLQETRYF TGTGCCAGCAGCTTAGATGTTCTTCAAGAGACCCGGTACTTC
. TRBJ2-7 . TRBV12-3/TRBV12-4 CASSSGSLSYEQYF TGTGCCAGCAGTTCCGGGTCCCTCTCCTACGAGCAGTACTTC
. TRBJ2-6 . TRBV10-3 CAIIESRSGANVLTF TGTGCCATCATTGAGTCCCGTTCTGGGGCCAACGTCCTGACTTTC